The rows below give T cell receptor beta chains drawn from one sample of a study of cytomegalovirus exposure and HLA in healthy donors. Only in-frame clones appear in the TCRdb table, and some are missing; sequencing was by immunoSEQ multiplex PCR. The sample has some 200,000 clones; approximately 80% are singletons. The source material was PBMCs. The receptor source for this set is a man aged 50 to 59 in good health and CMV-seronegative. Both conserved end residues are part of each CDR3. The order of the fields is D gene, clone size, J gene, V gene, CDR3 protein, CDR3 DNA. D genes are given only for firm matches. For some rows the clone size is stated as once, few or many, or as a class when expanded; others skip it.

>-|-|TRBJ2-2|TRBV7-9
CASGGIPTPRTGELFF
TGTGCCAGCGGGGGGATTCCAACCCCTCGGACCGGGGAGCTGTTTTTT
>TRBD1|-|TRBJ1-1|TRBV4-2
CASSPRDRENTEAFF
TGTGCCAGCAGCCCTCGGGACAGAGAGAACACTGAAGCTTTCTTT
>TRBD2|few|TRBJ2-1|TRBV27
CASTPRTSDEQFF
TGTGCCAGCACCCCCAGGACTAGCGATGAGCAGTTCTTC
>-|-|TRBJ1-5|TRBV18
CASSPDQGNQPQHF
TGTGCCAGCTCACCAGATCAGGGGAATCAGCCCCAGCATTTT
>-|-|TRBJ2-1|TRBV9
CASSETSNEQFF
TGTGCCAGCAGCGAGACTAGCAATGAGCAGTTCTTC
>TRBD2|-|TRBJ2-7|TRBV15
CATSRDSSLRLAGEYEQYF
TGTGCCACCAGCAGAGACAGTAGCTTAAGACTAGCGGGAGAGTACGAGCAGTACTTC
>-|few|TRBJ1-2|TRBV5-4
CASSPGGGRDYGYTF
TGTGCCAGCAGCCCTGGAGGAGGGAGGGACTATGGCTACACCTTC
>TRBD1|-|TRBJ1-2|TRBV5-5
CASSSTGGGYTF
TGTGCCAGCAGCTCGACAGGGGGAGGCTACACCTTC
>TRBD2|few|TRBJ2-7|TRBV18
CASSPPSSGSYEQYF
TGTGCCAGCTCACCACCATCTAGCGGGAGCTACGAGCAGTACTTC
>-|once|TRBJ1-1|TRBV13
CASSPGLNTEAFF
TGTGCCAGCAGTCCCGGACTCAACACTGAAGCTTTCTTT
>TRBD2|-|TRBJ2-1|TRBV15
CATSRDRASGSHNEQFF
TGTGCCACCAGCAGAGATAGGGCTAGCGGGAGCCACAATGAGCAGTTCTTC
>TRBD1|-|TRBJ2-4|TRBV7-9
CASSLRQGANIQYF
TGTGCCAGCAGCTTAAGGCAGGGGGCTAACATTCAGTACTTC
>-|-|TRBJ2-1|TRBV30
CAWSVPGKQFF
TGTGCCTGGAGTGTACCAGGGAAACAGTTCTTC
>-|few|TRBJ1-2|TRBV25-1
CASLVGGSSYGYTF
TGTGCCAGCCTTGTGGGGGGTAGTAGCTATGGCTACACCTTC
>-|-|TRBJ2-1|TRBV4-2
CASSQDSHINEQFF
TGTGCCAGCAGCCAAGACTCACATATCAATGAGCAGTTCTTC
>-|-|TRBJ1-2|TRBV2
CASRGWGDYGYTF
TGTGCCAGCAGGGGCTGGGGCGACTATGGCTACACCTTC
>-|-|TRBJ2-2|TRBV6-5
CASSFAFGVNTGELFF
TGTGCCAGCAGTTTCGCATTCGGGGTCAACACCGGGGAGCTGTTTTTT
>TRBD1|-|TRBJ1-1|TRBV6-1
CASSEMGQMNTEAFF
TGTGCCAGCAGTGAAATGGGACAGATGAACACTGAAGCTTTCTTT
>-|-|TRBJ1-1|TRBV6-1
CASSGAAEAFF
TGTGCCAGCAGTGGGGCAGCTGAAGCTTTCTTT
>TRBD2|-|TRBJ2-2|TRBV29-1
CSARTSGSSNTGELFF
TGCAGCGCCCGGACTAGCGGGAGTTCGAACACCGGGGAGCTGTTTTTT